This passage covers 26 T cell receptor beta chains from one sample sequenced in a study of CD8 T cells in Susac syndrome. The authors reverse transcribed roughly 0.5 to 1 ug RNA with random hexamers. MiXCR, applied by TCRdb to the immunoSEQ multiplex PCR reads, yields one record per CDR3 protein. There are some 260,000 distinct CDR3 sequences in the sample; roughly 84% occur only once, and approximately 0.12% lies in the top ten. The specimen was CD8+ T cells from PBMCs. Receptors were obtained from a human donor with multiple sclerosis.

Regarding this clonotype: A read error may produce the germline difference seen at one junction end. This chain uses TRBV30 with TRBJ1-1; a possible D gene is TRBD1 (6 bases). In germline, CDR1 is GTSNPN, CDR2 SVGIG (reference sequence). CDR3 size: 13 residues. The CDR3 is CAWSGTGGLEASF. The CDR3, as DNA: TGTGCCTGGAGTGGTACCGGGGGGCTTGAAGCTTCCTTT. The variable domain in full, with the rest retrieved from reference TRBV30 and TRBJ1-1, is SQTIHQWPATLVQPVGSPLSLECTVEGTSNPNLYWYRQAAGRGLQLLFYSVGIGQISSEVPQNLSASRPQDRQFILSSKKLLLSDSGFYLCAWSGTGGLEASFGQGTRLTVV.

V gene TRBV6-1 combines with J gene TRBJ1-3, with D unclear. CDR3 length equals 15 residues. Between the trimmed V and J ends, which lost 4 bases and 0 bases, there was a span of 10 bases. Germline lookup yields CDR1 MNHNS and CDR2 SASEGT. CDR3 bases: TGTGCCAGCAGTGCCCGACGGCCCTCTGGAAACACCATATATTTT. Translation gives CASSARRPSGNTIYF.

The rearrangement joins TRBV27 to TRBJ2-7, with D possibly TRBD2 on 5 matching bases. There are 15 residues in the CDR3. CDR1 is MNHEY and CDR2 is SMNVEV in the germline V gene (reference sequence). V lost 2 bases and J lost 3, with 14 bases in between. For the CDR3, the DNA is TGTGCCAGCAGTTTAGTTCCGGGGAACAGCTACGAGCAGTACTTC. Translating gives CASSLVPGNSYEQYF.

On this clonotype: One junction end disagrees with the germline gene, perhaps due to a read error. CDR3 amino acids: CASSQVRAYNQPRHF. CDR3 sequence (DNA): TGCGCCAGCAGCCAAGTCAGGGCTTACAATCAGCCCCGGCATTTT. J is TRBJ1-5 and V is TRBV4-1; a weak D match, TRBD1 (5 bases). The germline gives CDR1 MGHRA, CDR2 YSYEKL. The CDR3 extends over 15 amino acids.

V is TRBV2 and J is TRBJ2-2, with D maybe TRBD2 (6 bases). CDR3 length equals 16 residues. CDR1 is SNHLY, CDR2 FYNNEI, per germline. Trimming shortened V by 7 bases and J by 6 bases, and 21 bases separated the two germline ends. The CDR3 nucleotides are TGTGCCAGCAACGGAGGGTGGGCCCCAAACGCCGGGGAGCTGTTTTTT. Encoded protein: CASNGGWAPNAGELFF.

The chain is built from TRBV6-2 or TRBV6-3 and TRBJ2-1; D gene unclear. Germline CDR1 MNHEY, CDR2 SVGEGT. The V gene lost 3 bases and the J gene lost 0 bases, with 12 bases spanning the gap. This CDR3 contains 16 residues. The CDR3 coding sequence is TGTGCCAGCAGTTATAACCCAAGGAGCTCCTACAATGAGCAGTTCTTC. Its protein product is CASSYNPRSSYNEQFF.

This clonotype was counted a single time. The chain has TRBV20-1 and TRBJ2-3; 12 bases are shared with TRBD2. The V and J ends lost 1 base and 5 bases, in that order; junction bases with no gene match: 7. This CDR3 comprises 16 residues. Germline V CDR1 and CDR2: DFQATT, SNEGSKA (reference sequence). The CDR3: CSARGRLAGVEDTQYF. CDR3 coding DNA: TGCAGTGCTAGAGGCCGACTAGCGGGAGTTGAAGATACGCAGTATTTT.

This clonotype showed up just a few times. The chain couples TRBV6-1 to TRBJ1-5; D uncertain. V gave up 5 bases and J gave up 6 bases, with 5 bases separating them. This CDR3 region has 11 residues. Germline V gene sequence: CDR1 MNHNS, CDR2 SASEGT. DNA for the CDR3: TGTGCCAGCAGTTCGGGTCAGCCCCAGCATTTT. It yields the protein CASSSGQPQHF.

The chain is built from TRBV27 and TRBJ2-1, with TRBD2 matching 9 bases. The CDR3 is 14 residues long. Germline V lookup: CDR1 MNHEY, CDR2 SMNVEV (reference sequence). J gave up 5 bases and V 7 bases, and 6 bases lay outside the gene matches. CDR3 bases: TGTGCCAGCAAGGCGGCGGGAGGGGACAATGAGCAGTTCTTC. Its translation: CASKAAGGDNEQFF.

The V gene is TRBV7-9, the J gene TRBJ2-3, with 14 bases lining up with TRBD2. J lost 3 bases, V lost 11 bases, and 7 bases had no gene match. This CDR3 contains 15 residues. Per germline, CDR1 SEHNR and CDR2 FQNEAQ (reference sequence). The CDR3 spells CASQGLAGATDTQYF. CDR3 nucleotides: TGTGCCTCCCAGGGACTAGCGGGAGCGACAGATACGCAGTATTTT. Full variable domain (remainder filled in from reference TRBV7-9 and TRBJ2-3): DTGVSQNPRHKITKRGQNVTFRCDPISEHNRLYWYRQTLGQGPEFLTYFQNEAQLEKSRLLSDRFSAERPKGSFSTLEIQRTEQGDSAMYLCASQGLAGATDTQYFGPGTRLTVL.

The rearrangement links TRBV5-5 to TRBJ2-7; 7 bases fit TRBD1. This CDR3 region has 14 residues. From germline, CDR1 is SGHKS and CDR2 YYEKEE (reference sequence). The V and J ends lost 3 bases and 2 bases, in that order; junction bases with no gene match: 5. The CDR3 bases are TGTGCCAGCAGCTCCGCCGACAGGGCCTACGAGCAGTACTTC. Its translation: CASSSADRAYEQYF.

This chain joins TRBV6-1 and TRBJ2-7; D is undetermined. Per the germline V gene, CDR1 is MNHNS and CDR2 is SASEGT. V gave up 1 base and J gave up 0 bases, with 19 bases separating them. CDR3 length equals 18 residues. The CDR3 loop reads CASSEVAIYRVSSYEQYF. CDR3 bases: TGTGCCAGCAGTGAAGTGGCAATCTACCGGGTCAGCTCCTACGAGCAGTACTTC.

This sequence joins TRBV7-2 and TRBJ2-1; D ambiguous. The CDR3 is 16 residues long. Germline CDR1 is SGHTA and CDR2 is FQGNSA. V shed 2 bases and J shed 8 bases, with 19 bases lying between them. The CDR3 nucleotides read TGTGCCAGCAGCTTAACGGGCCGCGCGACGGCCGATGAGCAGTTCTTC. It translates to CASSLTGRATADEQFF.

The rearrangement uses TRBV12-3 or TRBV12-4 and TRBJ2-1; no reliable D call. The length of the CDR3 is 12 residues. V was trimmed by 6 bases and J by 10 bases, leaving 13 bases between them. CDR3 sequence: CASSDLFEEQFF. The CDR3 DNA is TGTGCCAGCAGCGACCTTTTTGAGGAGCAGTTCTTC.

The rearrangement joins TRBV24-1 to TRBJ1-1, with D possibly being TRBD1 (5 bases). Germline assignment: CDR1 KGHDR and CDR2 SFDVKD. The CDR3 contains 14 residues. V lost 7 bases and J lost 3, with 14 bases in between. CDR3 loop: CATSQGQPYTEAFF. The CDR3 DNA reads TGTGCCACCAGCCAGGGTCAGCCTTACACTGAAGCTTTCTTT.

The chain combines TRBV9 with TRBJ2-1; 9 nucleotides align to TRBD1. CDR1 SGDLS and CDR2 YYNGEE come from the germline V gene. The CDR3 has 16 residues. The J segment lost 12 bases and the V segment lost 3 bases, leaving 16 bases of the junction unmatched. CDR3 coding DNA: TGTGCCAGCAGCGCCGGCCGGGACAGGGAGTTCCCTGTGCAGTTCTTC. It is translated as CASSAGRDREFPVQFF. Complete variable domain (other parts from reference TRBV9 and TRBJ2-1): DSGVTQTPKHLITATGQRVTLRCSPRSGDLSVYWYQQSLDQGLQFLIQYYNGEERAKGNILERFSAQQFPDLHSELNLSSLELGDSALYFCASSAGRDREFPVQFFGPGTRLTVL.

The rearrangement links TRBV30 to TRBJ1-1; tentative D call: TRBD1 (5 bases). From germline, CDR1 is GTSNPN and CDR2 SVGIG (reference sequence). The ends were cut back, 5 bases at V and 4 bases at J, with 14 bases in the middle. The CDR3 sequence is 13 residues long. The CDR3 region has the DNA TGTGCCTGGGGAGACCCGGGGGTCACTGAAGCTTTCTTT. Its translation is CAWGDPGVTEAFF. The whole variable domain, remainder taken from reference TRBV30 and TRBJ1-1, is SQTIHQWPATLVQPVGSPLSLECTVEGTSNPNLYWYRQAAGRGLQLLFYSVGIGQISSEVPQNLSASRPQDRQFILSSKKLLLSDSGFYLCAWGDPGVTEAFFGQGTRLTVV.

This rearrangement joins TRBV27 to TRBJ1-6; no reliable D call. The CDR3 totals 14 residues. Germline CDR1 MNHEY, CDR2 SMNVEV (reference sequence). V shed 2 bases and J shed 6 bases, with 8 bases lying between them. CDR3: CASSLRASNSPLHF. The DNA for the CDR3 is TGTGCCAGCAGTTTACGGGCCTCTAATTCACCCCTCCACTTT.

V and J are TRBV11-2 and TRBJ2-2; the match to TRBD1 covers 8 bases. Per the germline V gene, CDR1 is SGHAT and CDR2 is FQNNGV. The V gene end was trimmed by 4 bases and the J gene end by 1 base; junction bases not matched to a gene: 5. CDR3 length equals 16 residues. The DNA of the CDR3 is TGTGCCAGCAGCTCCTTGACAGGGGAGAACACCGGGGAGCTGTTTTTT. Protein sequence: CASSSLTGENTGELFF. Using reference TRBV11-2 and TRBJ2-2 for the parts outside the CDR3, the full variable domain is EAGVAQSPRYKIIEKRQSVAFWCNPISGHATLYWYQQILGQGPKLLIQFQNNGVVDDSQLPKDRFSAERLKGVDSTLKIQPAKLEDSAVYLCASSSLTGENTGELFFGEGSRLTVL.

The chain joins TRBV10-2 to TRBJ2-7, with 10 bases identical to TRBD2. The length of the CDR3 is 15 residues. The germline gives CDR1 WSHSY, CDR2 SAAADI. V was pared by 6 bases and J by 2 bases, with 7 bases of the junction left unmatched. The CDR3 DNA reads TGCGCCAGCAGGACAGGGACTAGCGCTGCCTACGAGCAGTACTTC. Residues: CASRTGTSAAYEQYF.

The chain uses TRBV7-8 and TRBJ2-3; 13 positions agree with TRBD2. Germline CDR1 is SGHVS and CDR2 is FQNEAQ. The CDR3 spans 18 residues. Unmatched junction bases numbered 12, after V lost 5 bases and J lost 4 bases. The CDR3 region is CASSPRLAGGRRPDTQYF. CDR3 coding DNA: TGTGCCAGCAGCCCAAGACTAGCGGGAGGACGTCGACCAGATACGCAGTATTTT.

Only one count was recorded for this clonotype. The chain recombines TRBV29-1 with TRBJ2-1; 8 bases are shared with TRBD2. Germline CDR1 SQVTM, CDR2 ANQGSEA. J was trimmed by 6 bases and V by 4 bases; bases with no gene match: 8. This CDR3 region has 14 residues. The CDR3 loop is CSVGQRTSTNEQFF. The CDR3, as DNA: TGCAGCGTTGGTCAACGGACTAGCACCAATGAGCAGTTCTTC.

This clonotype was counted between two and nine times. In DNA, the CDR3 is TGTGCCAGCAGTGAACTCACGGTCTACGAGCAGTACTTC. Protein: CASSELTVYEQYF. V is TRBV6-1 and J is TRBJ2-7; no clear D gene. Germline CDR1 MNHNS, CDR2 SASEGT. V was clipped by 2 bases and J by 3 bases, with 8 bases between them. The CDR3 contains 13 residues.

This chain links TRBV27 with TRBJ2-7; TRBD1 matches at 10 bases. CDR1 MNHEY and CDR2 SMNVEV come from the germline V gene (reference sequence). Trimming took 5 bases from V and 3 from J; bases not matched to a gene: 7. This CDR3 has 15 residues. The CDR3 nucleotides are TGTGCCAGCAGTACCTCCGGGACAGGGGTCTACGAGCAGTACTTC. Amino acids: CASSTSGTGVYEQYF.

This chain joins TRBV28 and TRBJ2-7, with D unresolved. The germline gives CDR1 MDHEN, CDR2 SYDVKM. Trimming stripped 2 bases from V and 0 bases from J, with 5 bases between. The CDR3 sequence is 13 residues long. CDR3 DNA sequence: TGTGCCAGCAGTTTAGACAACTCCTACGAGCAGTACTTC. The encoded protein is CASSLDNSYEQYF.

The rearrangement joins TRBV6-5 to TRBJ2-7; 8 bases are shared with TRBD1. The V gene end was trimmed by 0 bases and the J gene end by 2 bases; junction bases not matched to a gene: 6. The CDR3 is made up of 16 amino acids. Germline V gene sequence: CDR1 MNHEY, CDR2 SVGAGI. The CDR3: CASSYSTGQVTYEQYF. DNA for the CDR3: TGTGCCAGCAGTTACTCGACGGGACAGGTAACCTACGAGCAGTACTTC.